The 2 T cell receptor beta chains given below trace back to one sample, sequenced in a study of T-cell memory formation after mild COVID-19. TCRdb passed the 5' RACE reads through MiXCR, listing each CDR3 protein once. This table holds roughly 89,000 distinct CDR3 sequences, roughly 16% found once. Sequenced: PBMCs or a T cell subset sorted from them (not recorded which). These receptor sequences come from a man younger than 30 who had mild COVID-19 (a few samples of this study predate the infection). Cell type and time point are not known.

This clonotype was seen a handful of times. CDR3 protein: CSVGPGQGYEQYF. The CDR3 DNA reads TGCAGCGTAGGTCCGGGACAGGGGTACGAGCAGTACTTC. The genes are TRBV29-1 and TRBJ2-7; 10 bases align to TRBD1. J was trimmed by 4 bases and V by 6 bases; bases with no gene match: 6. CDR3 size: 13 residues. In germline, CDR1 is SQVTM, CDR2 ANQGSEA.

The rearrangement joins TRBV27 to TRBJ1-6, with TRBD1 identical over 8 bases. V lost 6 bases and J lost 9; bases outside the gene matches: 10. The CDR3 spans 15 residues. Per germline, CDR1 MNHEY and CDR2 SMNVEV (reference sequence). The CDR3 protein is CASSPGQGWGSPLHF. The CDR3 bases are TGTGCCAGCAGCCCCGGACAGGGCTGGGGTTCACCCCTCCACTTT.